Shown below are 15 T cell receptor beta chains from a single sample sequenced in a study of type 1 regulatory T cells. TCRdb recomputed calls from the reads with MiXCR, one row per CDR3 protein. Here the sample spans some 90,000 distinct CDR3 sequences, less than 40% being singletons. The sequencing sample was made of CD4+ T cells, either the whole sample or a sorted fraction (not recorded which). The receptor set was obtained from a human donor in good health.

The chain uses TRBV20-1 and TRBJ2-7, with 9 bases identical to TRBD2. This CDR3 spans 16 amino acids. Germline lookup yields CDR1 DFQATT and CDR2 SNEGSKA (reference sequence). V gave up 1 base and J gave up 4 bases; unmatched junction bases: 11. The CDR3 is CSARAPSIAGEYEQYF. The CDR3 coding sequence is TGCAGTGCTAGAGCGCCATCAATAGCGGGGGAGTACGAGCAGTACTTC.

Points on this clonotype: Relative to the germline gene, one junction end is altered; a read error may explain this. V is TRBV11-2 and J is TRBJ1-2; D is possibly TRBD1 (5 bases). Germline V gene lookup returns CDR1 SGHAT and CDR2 FQNNGV. This CDR3 is built from 13 residues. CDR3 nucleotide sequence: TGTGCCAGCAGCGTAGACAGTAACTATGGCTACACCTTC. Encoded protein: CASSVDSNYGYTF.

The chain is built from TRBV5-1 and TRBJ1-2, with D tentatively TRBD1 (6 bases). V lost 3 bases and J lost 6, with 12 bases in between. CDR3 length equals 13 residues. Germline CDR1 SGHRS, CDR2 YFSETQ. The CDR3 DNA sequence: TGCGCCAGCAGCTCTCAGGGGAAGAATGGCTACACCTTC. Its translation: CASSSQGKNGYTF.

DNA of the CDR3: TGCAGTGCTAGTCCCCTAACAGGCACAGATACGCAGTATTTT. Its protein is CSASPLTGTDTQYF. The chain combines TRBV20-1 with TRBJ2-3; D uncertain. Germline V lookup: CDR1 DFQATT, CDR2 SNEGSKA (reference sequence). Trimming took 3 bases from V and 1 from J, leaving 11 bases between them. The CDR3 totals 14 residues.

This clonotype came up many times. The V gene is TRBV7-8, the J gene TRBJ2-3; 10 bases are shared with TRBD2. With 3 bases clipped from V and 3 bases from J, the junction kept 6 bases outside the gene matches. Germline V CDR1 and CDR2: SGHVS, FQNEAQ. CDR3 length equals 16 residues. CDR3 bases: TGTGCCAGCAGCTTGTCCGGGACTAGCGATACAGATACGCAGTATTTT. Translated: CASSLSGTSDTDTQYF.

There are a few counts of this clonotype. The V and J genes are TRBV27 and TRBJ2-7; 12 bases are shared with TRBD1. The V gene's germline CDR1 is MNHEY and CDR2 SMNVEV (reference sequence). The CDR3 is made up of 18 amino acids. V shed 6 bases, J shed 0 bases, and the junction held 12 bases outside the gene matches. The DNA of the CDR3 is TGTGCCAGCAGCCGCAAACTTGGGACAGGGGGCAGCTCCTACGAGCAGTACTTC. It encodes CASSRKLGTGGSSYEQYF.

The chain carries TRBV6-1 and TRBJ2-7, with 8 bases that match TRBD2. The J segment lost 6 bases and the V segment lost 7 bases, leaving 2 bases of the junction unmatched. The CDR3 consists of 11 residues. Germline V gene sequence: CDR1 MNHNS, CDR2 SASEGT. CDR3 in amino acids: CASITSGEQYF. The DNA for the CDR3 is TGTGCCAGCATTACTAGCGGCGAGCAGTACTTC.

This clonotype appeared a few times. V and J are TRBV27 and TRBJ2-5; 9 nucleotides line up with TRBD2. CDR1 is MNHEY, CDR2 SMNVEV, per germline (reference sequence). V lost 3 bases, J lost 5 bases, and 4 bases stayed unmatched. CDR3 length equals 14 residues. In DNA, the CDR3 is TGTGCCAGCAGTTTCGCGGGAGGGGACGAGACCCAGTACTTC. It is translated as CASSFAGGDETQYF.

In its sample, this clonotype was seen a few times. This chain joins TRBV20-1 and TRBJ2-3; D perhaps matches TRBD1 (5 bases). Germline V CDR1 and CDR2: DFQATT, SNEGSKA (reference sequence). Trimming left V 6 bases short and J 0 bases short, with 10 bases between. The CDR3 has 13 amino acids. The CDR3 region has the DNA TGCAGTGCGGGGCGGCAGAGCACAGATACGCAGTATTTT. Translated, it gives CSAGRQSTDTQYF.

This sequence joins TRBV20-1 and TRBJ2-7; tentative D call: TRBD1 (5 bases). Trimming cost V 1 base and J 4 bases, with 20 bases left between them. CDR1 and CDR2 (germline): DFQATT, SNEGSKA (reference sequence). The CDR3 spans 16 residues. The CDR3: CSARGGMGLVSYEQYF. CDR3 sequence (DNA): TGCAGTGCTAGAGGCGGTATGGGGCTGGTGTCGTACGAGCAGTACTTC.

This clonotype was observed a few times. The chain is built from TRBV5-1 and TRBJ2-2; D is uncertain. This CDR3 has 13 amino acids. The V gene's germline CDR1 is SGHRS and CDR2 YFSETQ. V lost 0 bases and J 6 bases, leaving 6 bases between the germline ends. In DNA, the CDR3 is TGCGCCAGCAGCTTGGATGGATCCGGGGAGCTGTTTTTT. Translation: CASSLDGSGELFF.

This sequence joins TRBV5-1 and TRBJ2-6; D is perhaps TRBD1 (6 bases). The germline CDR1 and CDR2 sequences are SGHRS and YFSETQ. This CDR3 is built from 20 residues. V was trimmed by 8 bases and J by 0 bases, leaving 27 bases between them. The chain's CDR3 is CARRRPRTAPRISGANVLTF. The CDR3 nucleotides read TGCGCCAGGAGAAGACCCCGGACAGCCCCGCGGATCTCTGGGGCCAACGTCCTGACTTTC. Full variable domain (outside the CDR3, taken from reference TRBV5-1 and TRBJ2-6): KAGVTQTPRYLIKTRGQQVTLSCSPISGHRSVSWYQQTPGQGLQFLFEYFSETQRNKGNFPGRFSGRQFSNSRSEMNVSTLELGDSALYLCARRRPRTAPRISGANVLTFGAGSRLTVL.

This chain uses TRBV20-1 with TRBJ2-3, with 12 bases lining up with TRBD1. In germline, CDR1 is DFQATT, CDR2 SNEGSKA (reference sequence). The trim removed 6 bases at V and 6 bases at J, leaving 10 bases unmatched. The CDR3 covers 15 residues. CDR3 bases: TGCAGTGCGGCAACCGGGACAGGGGGCGCGGATACGCAGTATTTT. Its translation is CSAATGTGGADTQYF.

This clonotype appeared a few times. V usage is TRBV6-1 and J usage is TRBJ2-5; 10 nucleotides agree with TRBD1. Looked up from germline, CDR1 is MNHNS and CDR2 is SASEGT. V was clipped by 4 bases and J by 5 bases; unmatched bases: 4. CDR3 length: 14 amino acids. The CDR3 DNA follows: TGTGCCAGCAGTGGACAGGGGGCGAGGGAGACCCAGTACTTC. Its protein is CASSGQGARETQYF.

The V call is TRBV2, the J call TRBJ2-2, with D possibly matching TRBD2 (5 bases). Germline V gene sequence: CDR1 SNHLY, CDR2 FYNNEI. CDR3 length: 14 residues. Trimming took 6 bases from V and 4 from J, leaving 12 bases between them. CDR3 loop: CASSEGEVTGELFF. CDR3 DNA: TGTGCCAGCAGCGAGGGCGAAGTCACCGGGGAGCTGTTTTTT.